This TCR beta chain was found in a study of PD-1 blockade in classical Hodgkin lymphoma. Study-wide results and caveats: The study found complete responders had baseline diversity similar to newly diagnosed patients. CD4+ but not CD8+ TCR diversity rose significantly by C4D1.

This CDR3 spans 14 amino acids. J lost 6 bases, V lost 8 bases, and 8 bases had no gene match. In germline, CDR1 is MNHEY, CDR2 SVGAGI. Using immunoSEQ multiplex PCR, the repertoire was profiled, and TCRdb retains in-frame clones only, with some absent. The sample contains 15,000 to 20,000 clones, around 80% of which appear only once. All patients experienced relapse after autologous stem cell transplantation, and brentuximab vedotin exposure was variable. Classifying best responses yielded complete response, partial response or progressive disease. On this clone: Its antigen is not identified.

The specimen comprised peripheral blood mononuclear cells (PBMCs), sampled at baseline. The sequence derives from a human donor with classical Hodgkin lymphoma. The chain links TRBV6-5 to TRBJ2-3; 10 nucleotides match TRBD2. The CDR3 region has the DNA TGTGCCAGCCAGCCTAGCGGGGGAGTGGATACGCAGTATTTT. Its translation is CASQPSGGVDTQYF.